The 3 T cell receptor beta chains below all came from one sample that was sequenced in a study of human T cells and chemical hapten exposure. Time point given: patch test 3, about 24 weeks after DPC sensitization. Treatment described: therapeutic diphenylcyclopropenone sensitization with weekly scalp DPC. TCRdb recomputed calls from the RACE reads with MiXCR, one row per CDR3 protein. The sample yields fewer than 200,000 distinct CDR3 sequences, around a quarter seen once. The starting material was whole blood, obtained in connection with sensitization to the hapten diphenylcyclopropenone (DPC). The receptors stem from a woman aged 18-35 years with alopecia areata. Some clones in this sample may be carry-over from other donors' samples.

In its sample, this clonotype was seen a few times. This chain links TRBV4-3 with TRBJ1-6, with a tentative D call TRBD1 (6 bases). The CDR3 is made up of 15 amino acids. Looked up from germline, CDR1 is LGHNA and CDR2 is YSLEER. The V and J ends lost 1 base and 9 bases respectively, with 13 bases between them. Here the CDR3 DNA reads TGCGCCAGCAGCCAAGCACAGGGAGGGTTTTCACCCCTCCACTTT. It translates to CASSQAQGGFSPLHF.

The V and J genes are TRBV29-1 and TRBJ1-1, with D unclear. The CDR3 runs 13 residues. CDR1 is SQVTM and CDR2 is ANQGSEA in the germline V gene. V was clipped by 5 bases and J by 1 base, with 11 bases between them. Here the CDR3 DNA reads TGCAGCGTTCCGAGGACCGCGAACACTGAAGCTTTCTTT. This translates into CSVPRTANTEAFF.

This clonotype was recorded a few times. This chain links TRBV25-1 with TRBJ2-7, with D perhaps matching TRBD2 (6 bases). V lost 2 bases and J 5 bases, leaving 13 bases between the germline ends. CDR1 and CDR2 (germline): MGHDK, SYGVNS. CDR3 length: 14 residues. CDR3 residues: CASSEGLALHEQYF. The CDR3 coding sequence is TGTGCCAGCAGTGAAGGGCTAGCGCTACACGAGCAGTACTTC.